One and the same sample provided the 8 T cell receptor beta chains below, sequenced in a study of T cell responses to AZD1222 COVID-19 vaccine. This table comes from immunoSEQ multiplex PCR, and its TCRdb copy is limited to in-frame clones, with some not included. The table shows 140,000 to 150,000 clones, with more than 85% occurring only once. Sample: peripheral blood, taken on day 0 of AZD1222 vaccination. The receptor source for this set is an adult in good health.

Here the CDR3 reads CAWNRAGARYTGELFF. Here the CDR3 DNA reads TGTGCCTGGAATAGGGCGGGGGCTAGGTACACCGGGGAGCTGTTTTTT. The chain recombines TRBV30 with TRBJ2-2; tentatively, D is TRBD2 (7 bases). The V and J ends lost 4 bases and 3 bases respectively, with 18 bases between them. The CDR3 totals 16 residues. Per the germline V gene, CDR1 is GTSNPN and CDR2 is SVGIG (reference sequence).

The chain couples TRBV13 to TRBJ2-2; tentatively, D is TRBD1 (6 bases). With 1 base removed from V and 4 bases from J, the gap between germline ends came to 10 bases. The CDR3 consists of 15 residues. Germline values: CDR1 PRHDT, CDR2 FYEKMQ (reference sequence). CDR3 nucleotide sequence: TGTGCCAGCAGCTTAGAACAGGGCAGCACCGGGGAGCTGTTTTTT. Residues: CASSLEQGSTGELFF.

V gene TRBV5-6 combines with J gene TRBJ2-1; D may be TRBD2 (6 bases). Trimming removed 1 base from V and 2 bases from J, with 16 bases in between. From germline, CDR1 is SGHDT and CDR2 YYEEEE. The CDR3 has 17 residues. The CDR3 nucleotides are TGTGCCAGCAGCTTGTCGGGGCCGGAGGGCCCCTACAATGAGCAGTTCTTC. This encodes CASSLSGPEGPYNEQFF.

This sequence joins TRBV30 and TRBJ1-6, with D perhaps TRBD1 (6 bases). The germline V gene has CDR1 GTSNPN and CDR2 SVGIG (reference sequence). The CDR3 is made up of 12 amino acids. V shed 4 bases and J shed 13 bases, with 14 bases lying between them. CDR3 region: CAWNANRDPLHF. As DNA, the CDR3 is TGTGCCTGGAATGCTAACAGGGACCCCCTCCACTTT.

The J gene is TRBJ2-3, the V gene TRBV5-4; D is unresolved. The V gene lost 1 base and the J gene lost 2 bases, with 5 bases spanning the gap. Germline V gene lookup returns CDR1 SGHNT and CDR2 YYREEE (reference sequence). This CDR3 is built from 13 residues. CDR3 DNA: TGTGCCAGCAGCTTGTACGTCACAGATACGCAGTATTTT. Amino acid sequence: CASSLYVTDTQYF.

V is TRBV28 and J is TRBJ1-5, with a tentative D call TRBD1 (6 bases). CDR1 MDHEN and CDR2 SYDVKM come from the germline V gene. V lost 3 bases to trimming and J lost 0 bases, with 12 bases between them. The CDR3 extends over 16 amino acids. The CDR3 sequence: CASSFPTGYSNQPQHF. The CDR3 coding sequence is TGTGCCAGCAGTTTCCCCACAGGGTATAGCAATCAGCCCCAGCATTTT.

This CDR3 reads CASSEGPTRSYNSPLHF. The CDR3 DNA follows: TGTGCCAGCAGTGAGGGCCCTACTCGCTCCTATAATTCACCCCTCCACTTT. V usage is TRBV2 and J usage is TRBJ1-6; no clear D. V lost 3 bases to trimming and J lost 0 bases, with 12 bases between them. This CDR3 has 17 residues. Germline V gene sequence: CDR1 SNHLY, CDR2 FYNNEI.

J is TRBJ2-1 and V is TRBV5-1, with unresolved D. The V and J ends lost 0 bases and 4 bases respectively, with 11 bases between them. The CDR3 is 15 residues long. Germline assignment: CDR1 SGHRS and CDR2 YFSETQ. The chain's CDR3 is CASSLVGGPYNEQFF. CDR3 nucleotides: TGCGCCAGCAGCTTGGTAGGCGGCCCATACAATGAGCAGTTCTTC.